This T cell receptor beta chain was sequenced during a study of cytomegalovirus exposure and HLA in healthy donors. Across the study: A subsequent analysis reported that the roughly 130 validation repertoires were produced on the same platform that had also been used for the roughly 670 first-cohort repertoires.

Separate from the approximately 700-subject first cohort was the approximately 120-subject validation cohort, to which the donors belonged. A note on this clone: Its antigen is unknown.

Trimming stripped 0 bases from V and 5 bases from J, with 17 bases between. CDR1 SGHDT and CDR2 YYEEEE come from the germline V gene. The CDR3 spans 17 residues. Generated by immunoSEQ multiplex PCR, the TCRdb table keeps only in-frame clones and is missing some. The sample lists some 330,000 clones, about nine tenths occurring once. General observations from the study: A few CMV-associated chains proved CMV antigen-specific in vitro. The listing of roughly 160 TCR beta chains classed them as cytomegalovirus-associated.

The sequence derives from a woman in her late teens or twenties in good health and CMV-seronegative. Sample: PBMCs. The rearrangement joins TRBV5-6 to TRBJ1-4; no clear D gene. CDR3 DNA sequence: TGTGCCAGCAGCTTGGAAGGGCTCGGGGTACTAAATGAAAAACTGTTTTTT. Protein: CASSLEGLGVLNEKLFF.